The rows below give T cell receptor beta chains drawn from one sample of a study of regulatory T cells in long-lasting Graves disease. TCRdb re-derived calls from the multiplex PCR reads in MiXCR, one entry per CDR3 protein. Here the sample spans over 300,000 distinct CDR3 sequences, around a sixth being singletons. Sequenced here: peripheral blood mononuclear cells (PBMCs), sampled at new diagnosis, from a patient treated with antithyroid drugs. All receptors derive from a female donor with Graves disease. Each CDR3 is given with its conserved first and last residue. The order of the fields is J gene, V gene, D gene, clone size, CDR3 DNA, CDR3 protein. D genes are given only for firm matches. Expanded clones get a size class; other rows say once, few or many, or leave the size out.

J gene: TRBJ2-4; V gene: TRBV28; D gene: TRBD1; clone size: many; CDR3 DNA: TGTGCCAGCAGGGACAGGGGGAAGGAGACCAAAAACATTCAGTACTTC; CDR3 protein: CASRDRGKETKNIQYF
J gene: TRBJ2-7; V gene: TRBV15; D gene: -; clone size: many; CDR3 DNA: TGTGCCACCAGCAGAGATCGAGCCGGGACTCGGCCTGAGGGGTACTTC; CDR3 protein: CATSRDRAGTRPEGYF
J gene: TRBJ2-3; V gene: TRBV20-1; D gene: -; clone size: many; CDR3 DNA: TGCAGTGCGGCGGGGACACCCAGCACAGATACGCAGTATTTT; CDR3 protein: CSAAGTPSTDTQYF
J gene: TRBJ2-2; V gene: TRBV15; D gene: -; clone size: few; CDR3 DNA: TGTGCCACCAGCCCCGCTAGAGACGGGGAGCTGTTTTTT; CDR3 protein: CATSPARDGELFF
J gene: TRBJ2-7; V gene: TRBV5-1; D gene: -; clone size: -; CDR3 DNA: TGCGCCAGCAGCTTCGAGGGTTTCTACGAGCAGTACTTC; CDR3 protein: CASSFEGFYEQYF
J gene: TRBJ1-2; V gene: TRBV18; D gene: -; clone size: many; CDR3 DNA: TGTGCCAGCTCGGGATTAGCTAACTATGGCTACACCTTC; CDR3 protein: CASSGLANYGYTF
J gene: TRBJ1-2; V gene: TRBV9; D gene: TRBD1; clone size: many; CDR3 DNA: TGTGCCAGCAGCGTAGCTCGTACAGGGGACTATGGCTACACCTTC; CDR3 protein: CASSVARTGDYGYTF
J gene: TRBJ2-1; V gene: TRBV19; D gene: -; clone size: -; CDR3 DNA: TGTGCCAGTAGTACGACGCTTTACAATGAGCAGTTCTTC; CDR3 protein: CASSTTLYNEQFF
J gene: TRBJ2-1; V gene: TRBV7-9; D gene: -; clone size: many; CDR3 DNA: TGTGCCAGCAGGTACATCGAGGATGAGCAGTTCTTC; CDR3 protein: CASRYIEDEQFF
J gene: TRBJ1-2; V gene: TRBV4-1; D gene: -; clone size: many; CDR3 DNA: TGCGCCAGCAGCCAAGATCCTGACTGGTGGAGCTATGGCTACACCTTC; CDR3 protein: CASSQDPDWWSYGYTF
J gene: TRBJ2-7; V gene: TRBV30; D gene: -; clone size: many; CDR3 DNA: TGTGCCTGCCTCGACATCTCCTACGAGCAGTACTTC; CDR3 protein: CACLDISYEQYF
J gene: TRBJ2-1; V gene: TRBV12-5; D gene: -; clone size: many; CDR3 DNA: TGTGCTAGTGGTCCACGGGACGGGGGCGAGGGAGAGCAGTTCTTC; CDR3 protein: CASGPRDGGEGEQFF
J gene: TRBJ1-4; V gene: TRBV5-1; D gene: -; clone size: many; CDR3 DNA: TGCGCCAGCAGCTTGTGGGGGGATGAAAAACTGTTTTTT; CDR3 protein: CASSLWGDEKLFF
J gene: TRBJ2-1; V gene: TRBV11-1; D gene: TRBD2; clone size: many; CDR3 DNA: TGTGCCAGCAGCTTAGTCCGGGCGAGACTAGCGCAATACAATGAGCAGTTCTTC; CDR3 protein: CASSLVRARLAQYNEQFF
J gene: TRBJ2-7; V gene: TRBV12-3/TRBV12-4; D gene: -; clone size: many; CDR3 DNA: TGTGCCAGCAGTCCCCAGGGAAATCTCTACGAGCAGTACTTC; CDR3 protein: CASSPQGNLYEQYF
J gene: TRBJ2-6; V gene: TRBV7-2; D gene: -; clone size: -; CDR3 DNA: TGTGCCAGCAGCTTAGTGGGTGGGTATAAGCCCAACGTCCTGACTTTC; CDR3 protein: CASSLVGGYKPNVLTF
J gene: TRBJ1-2; V gene: TRBV30; D gene: -; clone size: many; CDR3 DNA: TGTGCCTGGGGGGATGGATATGGCTACACCTTC; CDR3 protein: CAWGDGYGYTF
J gene: TRBJ2-6; V gene: TRBV27; D gene: TRBD1; clone size: -; CDR3 DNA: TGTGCCAGCAGACCCACAGGGGCCGGGGCCAACGTCCTGACTTTC; CDR3 protein: CASRPTGAGANVLTF
J gene: TRBJ2-3; V gene: TRBV5-1; D gene: -; clone size: many; CDR3 DNA: TGCGCCAGCAGCCCCGGGACATATCCAGATACGCAGTATTTT; CDR3 protein: CASSPGTYPDTQYF
J gene: TRBJ2-7; V gene: TRBV7-9; D gene: -; clone size: -; CDR3 DNA: TGTGCCAGCAGCGGACGGACAGCCTACGAGCAGTACTTC; CDR3 protein: CASSGRTAYEQYF
J gene: TRBJ2-3; V gene: TRBV6-2/TRBV6-3; D gene: TRBD2; clone size: many; CDR3 DNA: TGTGCCAGCAGTTACTCGATGGAGGGAGGGCCCGGAGATACGCAGTATTTT; CDR3 protein: CASSYSMEGGPGDTQYF
J gene: TRBJ1-1; V gene: TRBV11-1; D gene: TRBD1; clone size: many; CDR3 DNA: TGTGCCAGCAGCGTCTACAGGGGAAACACTGAAGCTTTCTTT; CDR3 protein: CASSVYRGNTEAFF
J gene: TRBJ1-5; V gene: TRBV6-1; D gene: -; clone size: many; CDR3 DNA: TGTGCCAGCAGCCCGGACAGACCAGATCAGCCCCAGCATTTT; CDR3 protein: CASSPDRPDQPQHF
J gene: TRBJ2-2; V gene: TRBV7-3; D gene: -; clone size: many; CDR3 DNA: TGTGCCAGCACCAACAGTGGTGACGGGGAGCTGTTTTTT; CDR3 protein: CASTNSGDGELFF
J gene: TRBJ2-3; V gene: TRBV19; D gene: TRBD1; clone size: -; CDR3 DNA: TGTGCCACCGTATGGGGGACAGGGGGCAGAGATACGCAGTATTTT; CDR3 protein: CATVWGTGGRDTQYF
J gene: TRBJ2-7; V gene: TRBV2; D gene: TRBD2; clone size: -; CDR3 DNA: TGTGCCACCAAAGGGACTAGCGGGGGGACCAACTACGAGCAGTACTTC; CDR3 protein: CATKGTSGGTNYEQYF
J gene: TRBJ2-4; V gene: TRBV28; D gene: -; clone size: many; CDR3 DNA: TGTGCCAGCAGTCTAAGGCTCGACATTCAGTACTTC; CDR3 protein: CASSLRLDIQYF
J gene: TRBJ1-5; V gene: TRBV5-1; D gene: -; clone size: many; CDR3 DNA: TGTGCCAGCAGCCTACGGGGGAATCAGCCCCAGCATTTT; CDR3 protein: CASSLRGNQPQHF
J gene: TRBJ2-3; V gene: TRBV5-1; D gene: -; clone size: -; CDR3 DNA: TGCGCCAGCAGCTCGGAGGGACGGGGAGATACGCAGTATTTT; CDR3 protein: CASSSEGRGDTQYF
J gene: TRBJ2-5; V gene: TRBV7-9; D gene: -; clone size: few; CDR3 DNA: TGTGCCAGCAGCTTAGAAATTGGGACCCAAGAGACCCAGTACTTC; CDR3 protein: CASSLEIGTQETQYF
J gene: TRBJ2-1; V gene: TRBV7-2; D gene: -; clone size: many; CDR3 DNA: TGTGCCAGCAGCTCAGACTCGTTTGGTCGATACAATGAGCAGTTCTTC; CDR3 protein: CASSSDSFGRYNEQFF
J gene: TRBJ1-6; V gene: TRBV15; D gene: TRBD1; clone size: many; CDR3 DNA: TGTGCCACCAGCGGGGGGACAGGGTTAAATAATTCACCCCTCCACTTT; CDR3 protein: CATSGGTGLNNSPLHF
J gene: TRBJ1-1; V gene: TRBV2; D gene: -; clone size: many; CDR3 DNA: TGTGCCAGCAGTGAGGGGATTGCTGAAGCTTTCTTT; CDR3 protein: CASSEGIAEAFF
J gene: TRBJ2-7; V gene: TRBV5-6; D gene: TRBD1; clone size: -; CDR3 DNA: TGTGCCAGCAGCGGGGACAGGGGCGGGTACGAGCAGTACTTC; CDR3 protein: CASSGDRGGYEQYF
J gene: TRBJ2-1; V gene: TRBV4-1; D gene: TRBD2; clone size: few; CDR3 DNA: TGCGCCAGCAGCCAAGGCCCCCTACTAGCGGGAAACGGGAATGAGCAGTTCTTC; CDR3 protein: CASSQGPLLAGNGNEQFF
J gene: TRBJ2-3; V gene: TRBV9; D gene: -; clone size: many; CDR3 DNA: TGTGCCAGCAGCGTCAGACCCAGCACAGATACGCAGTATTTT; CDR3 protein: CASSVRPSTDTQYF
J gene: TRBJ1-2; V gene: TRBV15; D gene: -; clone size: many; CDR3 DNA: TGTGCCACCAGCAGAGATCACCTCTATGGCTACACCTTC; CDR3 protein: CATSRDHLYGYTF
J gene: TRBJ2-7; V gene: TRBV6-5; D gene: TRBD2; clone size: many; CDR3 DNA: TGTGCCAGCAGTTACCAAGCGGGATCCTACGAGCAGTACTTC; CDR3 protein: CASSYQAGSYEQYF
J gene: TRBJ2-1; V gene: TRBV24-1; D gene: TRBD1; clone size: many; CDR3 DNA: TGTGCCACCAGTGAGACCGGGACAGGGGGCCACAATGAGCAGTTCTTC; CDR3 protein: CATSETGTGGHNEQFF
J gene: TRBJ1-6; V gene: TRBV20-1; D gene: -; clone size: many; CDR3 DNA: TGCAGTGCTAGGGACTTCGGACAGCAGATTAATTCACCCCTCCACTTT; CDR3 protein: CSARDFGQQINSPLHF
J gene: TRBJ2-5; V gene: TRBV7-9; D gene: -; clone size: many; CDR3 DNA: TGTGCCAGCAGCCCCGCCGGCCAAGAGACCCAGTACTTC; CDR3 protein: CASSPAGQETQYF
J gene: TRBJ2-7; V gene: TRBV18; D gene: -; clone size: -; CDR3 DNA: TGTGCCAGCTCACCACTGGGGGGTTTGGACTACGAGCAGTACTTC; CDR3 protein: CASSPLGGLDYEQYF
J gene: TRBJ1-4; V gene: TRBV5-1; D gene: -; clone size: few; CDR3 DNA: TGCGCCAGCAGCTTGAGGGCAGGGAGTGAAAAACTGTTTTTT; CDR3 protein: CASSLRAGSEKLFF
J gene: TRBJ2-3; V gene: TRBV11-1; D gene: -; clone size: -; CDR3 DNA: TGTGCCAGCACCCCCGGGACCGGGGCAGCAGATACGCAGTATTTT; CDR3 protein: CASTPGTGAADTQYF
J gene: TRBJ2-3; V gene: TRBV28; D gene: -; clone size: many; CDR3 DNA: TGTGCCAGCAGTTTTAGCGGAAGTAGCACAGATACGCAGTATTTT; CDR3 protein: CASSFSGSSTDTQYF
J gene: TRBJ2-5; V gene: TRBV5-4; D gene: TRBD2; clone size: -; CDR3 DNA: TGTGCCAGCAGCTTGGTAACTGTAAGCGGGAGTGTATCGGAGACCCAGTACTTC; CDR3 protein: CASSLVTVSGSVSETQYF
J gene: TRBJ1-1; V gene: TRBV9; D gene: -; clone size: many; CDR3 DNA: TGTGCCAGCAGCCCCAATGGGTACACTGAAGCTTTCTTT; CDR3 protein: CASSPNGYTEAFF
J gene: TRBJ2-3; V gene: TRBV27; D gene: -; clone size: few; CDR3 DNA: TGTGCCAGCACGTCTGGCACCACGCAGTATTTT; CDR3 protein: CASTSGTTQYF
J gene: TRBJ1-5; V gene: TRBV28; D gene: -; clone size: many; CDR3 DNA: TGTGCCAGCAGTCGTGGGGGGGTGGTTGGCAATCAGCCCCAGCATTTT; CDR3 protein: CASSRGGVVGNQPQHF
J gene: TRBJ1-1; V gene: TRBV7-3; D gene: -; clone size: many; CDR3 DNA: TGTGCCAGCAGCCCTGAGGGGGGGCGGAACACTGAAGCTTTCTTT; CDR3 protein: CASSPEGGRNTEAFF
J gene: TRBJ2-1; V gene: TRBV5-1; D gene: TRBD1; clone size: many; CDR3 DNA: TGCGCCAGCAGCTTAGAGGGGACAGGGGGCCTTGAGCAGTTCTTC; CDR3 protein: CASSLEGTGGLEQFF
J gene: TRBJ1-2; V gene: TRBV6-1; D gene: TRBD1; clone size: many; CDR3 DNA: TGTGCCAGCAGGGACGGGACAGCAAATGGCTACACCTTC; CDR3 protein: CASRDGTANGYTF
J gene: TRBJ2-3; V gene: TRBV6-2/TRBV6-3; D gene: TRBD2; clone size: many; CDR3 DNA: TGTGCCAGCAGTTACAAAGCGGGAGGGACAGATACGCAGTATTTT; CDR3 protein: CASSYKAGGTDTQYF
J gene: TRBJ1-2; V gene: TRBV28; D gene: -; clone size: many; CDR3 DNA: TGTGCCAGCAGTTTGTTTTATGGGGATGGCTACACCTTC; CDR3 protein: CASSLFYGDGYTF
J gene: TRBJ1-2; V gene: TRBV11-1; D gene: TRBD1; clone size: many; CDR3 DNA: TGTGCCAGCAGCTTCGGACTGGGACAGGGCAATACTAACTATGGCTACACCTTC; CDR3 protein: CASSFGLGQGNTNYGYTF
J gene: TRBJ2-4; V gene: TRBV19; D gene: TRBD2; clone size: -; CDR3 DNA: TGTGCCAGTAGTATCACCGGGACTAGTGACATTCAGTACTTC; CDR3 protein: CASSITGTSDIQYF
J gene: TRBJ1-2; V gene: TRBV27; D gene: TRBD1; clone size: many; CDR3 DNA: TGTGCCAGCAGTTCCACGGGACAGGGGGTGGGCTATGGCTACACCTTC; CDR3 protein: CASSSTGQGVGYGYTF